Presented here are 20 T cell receptor beta chains from one specimen sequenced in a study of shared clonotypes between healthy human individuals. Some clones are missing from TCRdb's copy, which holds only in-frame ones; the method was immunoSEQ multiplex PCR. Of more than 2 million clones listed, around 93% were seen once; the top ten hold roughly 1.7%. The naive CD8 subset, CD45RO-negative cells positively selected for CCR7, excluded terminally differentiated effector memory CD45RA+ cells. Material for sequencing was naive CD8+ T cells from PBMCs. The receptor source for this set is a man between 18 and 35 years old in good health. Some clones in this sample may be carry-over from other donors' samples.

The J gene is TRBJ2-7, the V gene TRBV27; D is possibly TRBD1 or TRBD2 (5 bases each). Between the trimmed V and J ends, which lost 9 bases and 2 bases, there was a span of 17 bases. The germline CDR1 and CDR2 sequences are MNHEY and SMNVEV (reference sequence). The CDR3 runs to 14 residues. CDR3 sequence reads: CASKSVGRAYEQYF. The CDR3 coding sequence is TGTGCCAGTAAGTCAGTGGGGCGGGCCTACGAGCAGTACTTC.

V is TRBV2 and J is TRBJ2-1, with 7 positions matching TRBD2. CDR3 length: 17 residues. Trimming at V came to 1 base and at J to 1 base, leaving 7 bases not matched to a gene. The V gene's germline CDR1 is SNHLY and CDR2 FYNNEI. CDR3 protein: CASSEGLVSGSYNEQFF. Here the CDR3 DNA reads TGTGCCAGCAGTGAAGGATTGGTTAGCGGGTCCTACAATGAGCAGTTCTTC.

This clone was recorded once. The gene calls are TRBV19 and TRBJ1-5, with 7 positions matching TRBD1. The CDR3 is made up of 15 amino acids. The germline V gene encodes CDR1 LNHDA and CDR2 SQIVND (reference sequence). With V trimmed by 7 bases and J by 2 bases, 8 bases remained unmatched. DNA of the CDR3: TGTGCCAGTACCATGACAGGGATGGGCAATCAGCCCCAGCATTTT. Translated: CASTMTGMGNQPQHF.

The chain employs TRBV4-3 and TRBJ1-4; the D gene is possibly TRBD1 (5 bases). Germline values: CDR1 LGHNA, CDR2 YSLEER. The V end lost 4 bases, the J end lost 2 bases, and 14 bases lay between the germline ends. The CDR3 covers 16 residues. The CDR3 spells CASSPRQGRTNEKLFF. CDR3 in DNA: TGCGCCAGCAGCCCTCGCCAGGGACGGACTAATGAAAAACTGTTTTTT.

The J gene is TRBJ2-5, the V gene TRBV4-1; D is undetermined. TRBJ2-7 explains the end of the DNA better; the J call may be wrong. The CDR3 is 12 amino acids. Germline CDR1 is MGHRA and CDR2 is YSYEKL. CDR3 sequence (DNA): TGCGCCAGCAGCCAATTGGGCGACGAGCAGTACTTC. This codes for CASSQLGDEQYF.

The V gene is TRBV9, the J gene TRBJ2-1; 8 positions match TRBD1. The germline V gene has CDR1 SGDLS and CDR2 YYNGEE. This CDR3 spans 14 amino acids. After removal of 3 bases from V and 6 bases from J, the junction contained 5 bases not matched to a gene. The CDR3 spells CASSAGDRRNEQFF. DNA of the CDR3: TGTGCCAGCAGCGCGGGGGACAGGCGCAATGAGCAGTTCTTC.

This clone was observed a single time. This CDR3 reads CASSSGTGVNTEAFF. Written as DNA, the CDR3 is TGTGCCAGCAGCTCCGGGACAGGGGTGAACACTGAAGCTTTCTTT. The chain is built from TRBV5-6 and TRBJ1-1; 10 bases align to TRBD1. The J segment lost 0 bases and the V segment lost 3 bases, leaving 2 bases of the junction unmatched. Per germline, CDR1 SGHDT and CDR2 YYEEEE. The CDR3 runs 15 residues.

This clone was observed a few times. The gene calls are TRBV19 and TRBJ1-1; D gene unclear. Between the trimmed V and J ends, which lost 4 bases and 4 bases, there was a span of 10 bases. Germline CDR1 is LNHDA and CDR2 is SQIVND (reference sequence). This CDR3 has 13 residues. The CDR3 DNA is TGTGCCAGTAGTACGATGAGGGCCACTGAAGCTTTCTTT. It is translated as CASSTMRATEAFF.

To note about this clone: Additional DNA sequences in this sample encode the identical CDR3. The V call is TRBV27, the J call TRBJ2-7; possible D gene TRBD1, 5 bases. Germline loops: CDR1 MNHEY, CDR2 SMNVEV (reference sequence). CDR3 length: 14 residues. V shed 2 bases and J shed 2 bases, with 10 bases lying between them. CDR3: CASSLGGATYEQYF. For the CDR3, the DNA is TGTGCCAGCAGTTTAGGTGGGGCCACCTACGAGCAGTACTTC.

This chain uses TRBV9 with TRBJ2-1; D uncertain. V dropped 4 bases and J dropped 5 bases, with 4 bases sitting between them. This CDR3 contains 11 residues. Germline V lookup: CDR1 SGDLS, CDR2 YYNGEE. The CDR3 reads CASSSDNEQFF. Written as DNA, the CDR3 is TGTGCCAGCAGCTCGGACAATGAGCAGTTCTTC.

The chain uses TRBV15 and TRBJ1-1, with no clear D. V lost 0 bases to trimming and J lost 7 bases, with 9 bases between them. Germline V gives CDR1 LNHNV, CDR2 YYDKDF (reference sequence). CDR3 size: 13 residues. This CDR3 reads CATSRETQIEAFF. The DNA for the CDR3 is TGTGCCACCAGCAGAGAGACACAGATTGAAGCTTTCTTT.

This sequence joins TRBV4-3 and TRBJ2-2; D is undetermined. CDR3 length: 14 residues. V was shortened by 1 base and J by 3 bases, with 6 bases between the two germline ends. Germline CDR1 and CDR2: LGHNA and YSLEER. The CDR3 nucleotides are TGCGCCAGCAGCCAAGGGTTACACACCGGGGAGCTGTTTTTT. Protein: CASSQGLHTGELFF.

This clone was observed a single time. This chain joins TRBV27 and TRBJ2-1; 13 bases fit TRBD2. With 1 base clipped from V and 9 bases from J, the junction kept 6 bases outside the gene matches. The V gene's germline CDR1 is MNHEY and CDR2 SMNVEV (reference sequence). The CDR3 consists of 16 residues. This CDR3 reads CASSLLLAGGIGEQFF. CDR3 nucleotides: TGTGCCAGCAGTTTATTACTAGCGGGAGGGATCGGTGAGCAGTTCTTC.

The CDR3 here is CASSQGTGPLNTEAFF. The CDR3 bases are TGCGCCAGCAGCCAAGGAACAGGACCTTTGAACACTGAAGCTTTCTTT. The rearrangement uses TRBV4-3 and TRBJ1-1; a weak D match, TRBD1 (5 bases). The germline CDR1 and CDR2 sequences are LGHNA and YSLEER. V was pared by 1 base and J by 0 bases, with 12 bases between. The CDR3 extends over 16 amino acids.

The genes are TRBV7-8 and TRBJ1-2; D might be TRBD1 (6 bases). V dropped 2 bases and J dropped 2 bases, with 12 bases sitting between them. The CDR3 covers 15 residues. Germline CDR1 reads SGHVS; CDR2 reads FQNEAQ. The CDR3 DNA follows: TGTGCCAGCAGCTTATACAGGGATTACAACTATGGCTACACCTTC. Its translation: CASSLYRDYNYGYTF.

In this sample, this clone turned up once. The V and J genes are TRBV5-4 and TRBJ2-5; 15 bases agree with TRBD2. The CDR3 totals 16 residues. From germline, CDR1 is SGHNT and CDR2 YYREEE (reference sequence). The V and J ends lost 4 bases and 3 bases, in that order; junction bases with no gene match: 4. The CDR3 DNA sequence: TGTGCCAGCAGCCCGGGACTAGCGGGAGGTGAAGAGACCCAGTACTTC. Translation: CASSPGLAGGEETQYF. The whole variable domain, filled in from reference TRBV5-4 and TRBJ2-5, reads ETGVTQSPTHLIKTRGQQVTLRCSSQSGHNTVSWYQQALGQGPQFIFQYYREEENGRGNFPPRFSGLQFPNYSSELNVNALELDDSALYLCASSPGLAGGEETQYFGPGTRLLVL.

Comment on this clone: Other DNA sequences within the sample encode an identical CDR3. V and J are TRBV27 and TRBJ2-7, with a tentative D call TRBD2 (6 bases). The germline V gene encodes CDR1 MNHEY and CDR2 SMNVEV (reference sequence). This CDR3 region has 14 residues. Trimming took 5 bases from V and 1 from J, leaving 12 bases between them. As DNA, the CDR3 is TGTGCCAGCAGTCTCCTAGCGTCGTCCTACGAGCAGTACTTC. This codes for CASSLLASSYEQYF.

The chain couples TRBV21-1 to TRBJ2-7; the table's TRBD1 call for D was not verified on the DNA. TRBV21-1 is tagged as a pseudogene. The length of the CDR3 is 15 residues. The CDR3 region is CASSKLGQGSYEQYF. In nucleotides, the CDR3 is TGTGCCAGCAGCAAGCTGGGACAGGGCTCCTACGAGCAGTACTTC.

The chain carries TRBV27 and TRBJ1-2; TRBD1 agrees at 9 bases. The CDR3 has 15 residues. J gave up 4 bases and V 5 bases, and 8 bases lay outside the gene matches. Germline lookup yields CDR1 MNHEY and CDR2 SMNVEV (reference sequence). In DNA, the CDR3 is TGTGCCAGCAGTATCACAGGGGGCCAGAGCTATGGCTACACCTTC. Encoded protein: CASSITGGQSYGYTF.

The chain joins TRBV19 to TRBJ2-3, with D possibly matching TRBD2 (6 bases). The length of the CDR3 is 13 residues. CDR1 is LNHDA and CDR2 is SQIVND in the germline V gene (reference sequence). V lost 4 bases to trimming and J lost 6 bases, with 11 bases between them. The chain's CDR3 is CASSRWLADTQYF. CDR3 nucleotide sequence: TGTGCCAGTAGTAGGTGGCTAGCGGATACGCAGTATTTT.